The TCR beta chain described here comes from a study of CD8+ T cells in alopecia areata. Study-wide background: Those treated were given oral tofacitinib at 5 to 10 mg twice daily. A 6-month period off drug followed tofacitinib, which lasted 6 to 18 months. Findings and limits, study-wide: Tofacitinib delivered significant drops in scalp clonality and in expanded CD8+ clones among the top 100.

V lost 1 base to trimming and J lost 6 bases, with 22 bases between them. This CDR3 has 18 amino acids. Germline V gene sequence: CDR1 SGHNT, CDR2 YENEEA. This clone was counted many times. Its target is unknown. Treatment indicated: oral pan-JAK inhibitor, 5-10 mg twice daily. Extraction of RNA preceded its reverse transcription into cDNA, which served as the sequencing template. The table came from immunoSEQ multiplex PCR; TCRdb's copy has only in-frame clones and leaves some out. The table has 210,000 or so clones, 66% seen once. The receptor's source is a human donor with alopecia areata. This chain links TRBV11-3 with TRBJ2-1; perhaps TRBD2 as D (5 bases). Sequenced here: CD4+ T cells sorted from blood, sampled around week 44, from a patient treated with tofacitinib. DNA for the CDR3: TGTGCCAGCAGCTTAGCGGGCGGGTGGGCCAAGGGTTCCAATGAGCAGTTCTTC. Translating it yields CASSLAGGWAKGSNEQFF.